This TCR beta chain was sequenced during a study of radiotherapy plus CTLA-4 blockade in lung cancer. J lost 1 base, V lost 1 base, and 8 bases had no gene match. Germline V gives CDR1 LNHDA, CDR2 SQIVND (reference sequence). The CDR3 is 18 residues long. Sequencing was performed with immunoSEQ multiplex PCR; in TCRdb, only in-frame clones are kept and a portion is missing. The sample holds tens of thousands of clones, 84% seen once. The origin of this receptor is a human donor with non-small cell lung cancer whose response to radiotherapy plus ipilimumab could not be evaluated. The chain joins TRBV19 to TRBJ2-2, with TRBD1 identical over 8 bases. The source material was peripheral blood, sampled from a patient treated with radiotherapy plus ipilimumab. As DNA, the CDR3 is TGTGCCAGTAGTATAGGCACTTGGACAGGGTGGAACACCGGGGAGCTGTTTTTT. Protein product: CASSIGTWTGWNTGELFF.